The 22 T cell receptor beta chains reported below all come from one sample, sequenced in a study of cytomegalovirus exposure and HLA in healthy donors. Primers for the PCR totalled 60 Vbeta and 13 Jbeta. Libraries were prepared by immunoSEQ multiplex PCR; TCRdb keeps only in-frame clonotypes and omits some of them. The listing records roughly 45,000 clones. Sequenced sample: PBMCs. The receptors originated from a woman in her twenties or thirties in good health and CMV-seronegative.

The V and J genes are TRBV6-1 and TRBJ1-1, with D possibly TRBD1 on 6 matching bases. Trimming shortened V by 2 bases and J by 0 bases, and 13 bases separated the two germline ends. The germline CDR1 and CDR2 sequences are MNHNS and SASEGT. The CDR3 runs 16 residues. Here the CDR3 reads CASSEYTGQLNTEAFF. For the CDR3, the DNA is TGTGCCAGCAGTGAATATACTGGACAGCTGAACACTGAAGCTTTCTTT.

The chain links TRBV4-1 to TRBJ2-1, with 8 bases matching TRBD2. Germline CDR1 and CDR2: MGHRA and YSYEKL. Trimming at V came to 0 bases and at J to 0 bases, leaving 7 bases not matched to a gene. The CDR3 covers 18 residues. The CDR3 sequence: CASSQELSGSSSYNEQFF. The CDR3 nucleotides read TGCGCCAGCAGCCAAGAATTGAGCGGGAGTAGCTCCTACAATGAGCAGTTCTTC.

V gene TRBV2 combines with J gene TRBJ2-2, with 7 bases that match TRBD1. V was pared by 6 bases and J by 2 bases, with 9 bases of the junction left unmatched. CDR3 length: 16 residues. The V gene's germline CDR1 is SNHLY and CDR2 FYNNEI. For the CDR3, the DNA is TGTGCCAGCAGCAGGGACAGCAACTCCAACACCGGGGAGCTGTTTTTT. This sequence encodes CASSRDSNSNTGELFF.

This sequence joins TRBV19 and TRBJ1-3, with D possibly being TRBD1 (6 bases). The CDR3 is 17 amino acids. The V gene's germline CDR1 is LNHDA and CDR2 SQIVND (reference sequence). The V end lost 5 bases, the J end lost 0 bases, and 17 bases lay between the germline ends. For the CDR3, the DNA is TGTGCCAGTAGTCCCGGACAGTACCAAGCCTCTGGAAACACCATATATTTT. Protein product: CASSPGQYQASGNTIYF. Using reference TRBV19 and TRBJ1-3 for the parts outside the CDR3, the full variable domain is DGGITQSPKYLFRKEGQNVTLSCEQNLNHDAMYWYRQDPGQGLRLIYYSQIVNDFQKGDIAEGYSVSREKKESFPLTVTSAQKNPTAFYLCASSPGQYQASGNTIYFGEGSWLTVV.

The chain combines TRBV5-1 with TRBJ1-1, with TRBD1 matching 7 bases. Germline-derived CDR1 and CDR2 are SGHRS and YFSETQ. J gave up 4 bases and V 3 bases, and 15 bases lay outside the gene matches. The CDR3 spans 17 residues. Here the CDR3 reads CASSSRGPTGVATEAFF. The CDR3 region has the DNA TGCGCCAGCAGCTCCCGAGGGCCCACAGGGGTTGCCACTGAAGCTTTCTTT.

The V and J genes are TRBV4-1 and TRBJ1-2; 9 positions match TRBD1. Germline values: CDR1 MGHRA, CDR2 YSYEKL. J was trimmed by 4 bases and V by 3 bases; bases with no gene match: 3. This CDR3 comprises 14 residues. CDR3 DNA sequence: TGCGCCAGCAGCCAGACAGGGGGGTTCTATGGCTACACCTTC. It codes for CASSQTGGFYGYTF.

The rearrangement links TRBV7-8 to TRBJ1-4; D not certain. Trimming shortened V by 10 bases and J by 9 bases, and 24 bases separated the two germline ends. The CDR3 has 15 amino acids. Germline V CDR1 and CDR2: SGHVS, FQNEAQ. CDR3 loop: CATKELGKGSQKLFF. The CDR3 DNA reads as TGTGCCACCAAGGAACTCGGGAAAGGGAGCCAAAAACTGTTTTTT. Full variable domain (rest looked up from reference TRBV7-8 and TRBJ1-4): GAGVSQSPRYKVAKRGQDVALRCDPISGHVSLFWYQQALGQGPEFLTYFQNEAQLDKSGLPSDRFFAERPEGSVSTLKIQRTQQEDSAVYLCATKELGKGSQKLFFGSGTQLSVL.

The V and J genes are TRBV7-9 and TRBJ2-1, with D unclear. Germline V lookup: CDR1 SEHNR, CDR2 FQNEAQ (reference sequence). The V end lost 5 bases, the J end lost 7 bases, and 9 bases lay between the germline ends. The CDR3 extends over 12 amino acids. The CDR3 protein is CASSLSVNEQFF. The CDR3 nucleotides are TGTGCCAGCAGCCTCTCGGTGAATGAGCAGTTCTTC.

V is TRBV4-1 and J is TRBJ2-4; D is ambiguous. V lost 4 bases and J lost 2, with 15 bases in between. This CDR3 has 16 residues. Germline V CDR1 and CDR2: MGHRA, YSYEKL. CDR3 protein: CASSLLGQVSKNIQYF. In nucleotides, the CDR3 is TGCGCCAGCAGCCTACTCGGTCAGGTATCCAAAAACATTCAGTACTTC.

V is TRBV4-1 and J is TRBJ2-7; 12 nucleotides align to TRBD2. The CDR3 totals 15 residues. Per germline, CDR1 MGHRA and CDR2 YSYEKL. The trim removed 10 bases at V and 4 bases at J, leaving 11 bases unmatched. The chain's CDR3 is CATRDLTSGSYEQYF. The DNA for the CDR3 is TGCGCCACCAGAGACCTGACTAGCGGGAGTTACGAGCAGTACTTC.

The CDR3 DNA reads as TGTGCCAGCAGCTTTAGCCGACAGGCGTATGGCTACACCTTC. This sequence encodes CASSFSRQAYGYTF. This chain links TRBV5-6 with TRBJ1-2; tentative D call: TRBD1 (6 bases). The CDR3 extends over 14 amino acids. From germline, CDR1 is SGHDT and CDR2 YYEEEE. V was trimmed by 2 bases and J by 5 bases, leaving 13 bases between them.

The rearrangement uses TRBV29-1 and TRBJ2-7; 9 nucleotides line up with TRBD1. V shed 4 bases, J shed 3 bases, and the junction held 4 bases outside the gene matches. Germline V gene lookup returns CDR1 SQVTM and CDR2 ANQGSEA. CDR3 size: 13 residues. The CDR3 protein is CSVVGDRVYEQYF. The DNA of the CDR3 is TGCAGCGTTGTGGGGGACAGGGTCTACGAGCAGTACTTC.

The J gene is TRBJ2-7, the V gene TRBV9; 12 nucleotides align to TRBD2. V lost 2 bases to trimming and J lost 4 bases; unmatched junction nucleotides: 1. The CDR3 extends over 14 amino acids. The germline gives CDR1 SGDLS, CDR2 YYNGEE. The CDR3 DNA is TGTGCCAGCAGCGTGCTAGCGGGAGGGTACGAGCAGTACTTC. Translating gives CASSVLAGGYEQYF.

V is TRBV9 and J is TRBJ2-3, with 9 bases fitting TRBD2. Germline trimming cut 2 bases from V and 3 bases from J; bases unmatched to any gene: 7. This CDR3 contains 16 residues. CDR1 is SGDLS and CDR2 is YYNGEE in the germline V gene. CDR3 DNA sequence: TGTGCCAGCAGCGTGGCTAGCGGGGTGGAGACAGATACGCAGTATTTT. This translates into CASSVASGVETDTQYF.

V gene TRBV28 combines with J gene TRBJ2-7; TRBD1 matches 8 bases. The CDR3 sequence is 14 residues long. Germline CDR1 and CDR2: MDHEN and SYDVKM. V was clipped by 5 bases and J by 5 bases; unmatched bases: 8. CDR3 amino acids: CASSPWTGKNEQYF. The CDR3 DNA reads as TGTGCCAGCAGTCCCTGGACAGGGAAGAACGAGCAGTACTTC.

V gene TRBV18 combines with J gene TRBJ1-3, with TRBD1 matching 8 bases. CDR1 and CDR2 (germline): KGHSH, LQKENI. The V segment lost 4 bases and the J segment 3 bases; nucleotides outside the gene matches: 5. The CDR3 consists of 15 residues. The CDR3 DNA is TGTGCCAGCTCACTGACAGGGGACCATGGAAACACCATATATTTT. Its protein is CASSLTGDHGNTIYF.

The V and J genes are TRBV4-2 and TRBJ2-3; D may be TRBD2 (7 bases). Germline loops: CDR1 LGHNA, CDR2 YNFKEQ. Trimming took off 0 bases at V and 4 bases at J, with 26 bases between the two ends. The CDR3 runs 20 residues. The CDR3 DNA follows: TGTGCCAGCAGCCAAGATCAAGGGGGGGGAAGCTTCTCGACGGCAGATACGCAGTATTTT. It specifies CASSQDQGGGSFSTADTQYF.

For the CDR3, the DNA is TGTGCCAGCACCCGACCGCGAGGTCGCTGCGAGCAGTACTTC. Translation: CASTRPRGRCEQYF. The V gene is TRBV7-6, the J gene TRBJ2-7; no definite D call. The CDR3 loop spans 14 amino acids. Germline lookup yields CDR1 SGHVS and CDR2 FNYEAQ. V lost 7 bases and J 6 bases, leaving 19 bases between the germline ends.

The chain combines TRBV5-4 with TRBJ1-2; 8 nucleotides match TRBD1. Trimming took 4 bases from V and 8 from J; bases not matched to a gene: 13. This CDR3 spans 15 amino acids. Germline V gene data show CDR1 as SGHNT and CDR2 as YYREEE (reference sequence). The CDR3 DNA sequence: TGTGCCAGCAGCCTCCGGGACAGGTTTTTTTTGGGCTACACCTTC. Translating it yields CASSLRDRFFLGYTF.

CDR3 sequence: CASSLSSRQTQYF. CDR3 nucleotides: TGTGCCAGCAGTTTATCTTCGAGGCAGACCCAGTACTTC. The J gene is TRBJ2-5, the V gene TRBV28; D gene unclear. V was clipped by 1 base and J by 6 bases, with 9 bases between them. The CDR3 totals 13 residues. The germline gives CDR1 MDHEN, CDR2 SYDVKM.

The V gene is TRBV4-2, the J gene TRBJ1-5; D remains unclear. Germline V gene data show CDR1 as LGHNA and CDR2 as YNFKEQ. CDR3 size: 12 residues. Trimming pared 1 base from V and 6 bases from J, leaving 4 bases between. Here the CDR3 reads CASSQGGQPQHF. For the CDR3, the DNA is TGTGCCAGCAGCCAAGGAGGTCAGCCCCAGCATTTT.

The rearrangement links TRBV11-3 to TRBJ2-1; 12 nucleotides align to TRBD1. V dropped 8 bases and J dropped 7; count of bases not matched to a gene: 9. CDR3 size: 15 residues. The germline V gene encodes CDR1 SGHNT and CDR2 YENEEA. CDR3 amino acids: CASGNRDRGPNEQFF. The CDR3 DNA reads TGTGCCAGCGGAAACCGGGACAGGGGGCCGAATGAGCAGTTCTTC.